The 25 T cell receptor beta chains reported below all come from one sample, sequenced in a study of blood T cell repertoires in COVID-19. Assay: immunoSEQ multiplex PCR; the TCRdb copy retains only in-frame clones and omits some. The sample shows about 33,000 clones, about 90% of them seen only once. Material for sequencing was peripheral blood. These receptors were obtained from a human donor in a cohort sampled during active COVID-19.

The J gene is TRBJ2-2, the V gene TRBV5-1; 8 nucleotides align to TRBD2. CDR1 is SGHRS and CDR2 is YFSETQ in the germline V gene. The CDR3 totals 15 residues. V lost 7 bases to trimming and J lost 7 bases; unmatched junction nucleotides: 12. The CDR3: CASDNSGIGSGELFF. CDR3 coding DNA: TGCGCCAGCGACAATAGCGGGATCGGTAGCGGGGAGCTGTTTTTT.

The chain employs TRBV5-1 and TRBJ2-3, with TRBD2 matching 7 bases. J was trimmed by 2 bases and V by 0 bases; bases with no gene match: 6. The germline V gene has CDR1 SGHRS and CDR2 YFSETQ. The CDR3 loop spans 16 amino acids. The CDR3 region is CASSLERGGFTDTQYF. The CDR3 DNA is TGCGCCAGCAGCTTGGAGCGGGGAGGGTTCACAGATACGCAGTATTTT.

The chain is built from TRBV12-5 and TRBJ1-5; unclear D gene. V was clipped by 3 bases and J by 6 bases, with 12 bases between them. Germline lookup yields CDR1 LGHNT and CDR2 FRNRAP. The CDR3 runs to 14 residues. The CDR3 DNA sequence: TGTGCTAGTGGTTTTTTCGGACGGGGTCAGCCCCAGCATTTT. It encodes CASGFFGRGQPQHF.

This clone was found a few times. The rearrangement joins TRBV11-2 to TRBJ2-5; 8 nucleotides line up with TRBD2. The CDR3 has 13 amino acids. The germline gives CDR1 SGHAT, CDR2 FQNNGV. V lost 2 bases to trimming and J lost 4 bases; unmatched junction nucleotides: 0. CDR3 bases: TGTGCCAGCAGCTTAAGCGGGGGAGAGACCCAGTACTTC. Protein: CASSLSGGETQYF. Full variable domain (remainder filled in from reference TRBV11-2 and TRBJ2-5): EAGVAQSPRYKIIEKRQSVAFWCNPISGHATLYWYQQILGQGPKLLIQFQNNGVVDDSQLPKDRFSAERLKGVDSTLKIQPAKLEDSAVYLCASSLSGGETQYFGPGTRLLVL.

The rearrangement uses TRBV18 and TRBJ1-4, with 7 bases fitting TRBD1. Germline V gives CDR1 KGHSH, CDR2 LQKENI. V trimming: 6 bases; J trimming: 4 bases; junction bases outside the gene matches: 5. CDR3 length: 14 amino acids. Here the CDR3 reads CASSLGQLNEKLFF. Here the CDR3 DNA reads TGTGCCAGCTCCCTGGGACAGCTTAATGAAAAACTGTTTTTT.

CDR3 sequence: CASRLMEGNYGYTF. The CDR3, as DNA: TGTGCCAGCAGACTCATGGAGGGGAACTATGGCTACACCTTC. The chain has TRBV28 and TRBJ1-2, with a possible D match to TRBD1 (5 bases). This CDR3 spans 14 amino acids. Trimming cost V 6 bases and J 2 bases, with 13 bases left between them. Germline CDR1 and CDR2: MDHEN and SYDVKM.

V is TRBV3-1 (or the pseudogene TRBV3-2) and J is TRBJ2-2; the D gene is possibly TRBD1 (5 bases). Germline-derived CDR1 and CDR2 are LGHDT and YNNKEL (reference sequence). Trimming pared 3 bases from V and 6 bases from J, leaving 5 bases between. The CDR3 is 12 residues long. Here the CDR3 reads CASSHRAGELFF. The CDR3 DNA is TGTGCCAGCAGCCACAGGGCCGGGGAGCTGTTTTTT.

This clone was observed a single time. The rearrangement uses TRBV3-1 (or the pseudogene TRBV3-2) and TRBJ2-3; 10 bases fit TRBD2. CDR3 length: 17 residues. Germline assignment: CDR1 LGHDT and CDR2 YNNKEL (reference sequence). Trimming at V came to 4 bases and at J to 5 bases, leaving 12 bases not matched to a gene. CDR3 DNA sequence: TGTGCCAGCAGCCCTTTGGGAAGCGGGGGGGCGATAGATACGCAGTATTTT. This codes for CASSPLGSGGAIDTQYF.

V usage is TRBV5-8 and J usage is TRBJ2-1, with TRBD2 identical over 14 bases. The germline CDR1 and CDR2 sequences are SGHTS and YDEGEE. J lost 7 bases, V lost 6 bases, and 3 bases had no gene match. CDR3 length: 14 residues. The CDR3 reads CASMGTSGSNEQFF. CDR3 nucleotides: TGTGCCAGCATGGGGACTAGCGGGAGTAATGAGCAGTTCTTC.

The gene calls are TRBV14 and TRBJ2-7, with a weak D call TRBD1 (5 bases). Germline V CDR1 and CDR2: SGHDN, FVKESK. CDR3 length: 14 amino acids. V lost 2 bases, J lost 2 bases, and 10 bases lay in between. DNA for the CDR3: TGTGCCAGCAGCCAATGGCAAGGGGCCTACGAGCAGTACTTC. It specifies CASSQWQGAYEQYF.

The chain combines TRBV10-2 with TRBJ1-2, with 10 bases identical to TRBD1. Germline CDR1 WSHSY, CDR2 SAAADI. Trimming took 8 bases from V and 4 from J; bases not matched to a gene: 4. There are 13 residues in the CDR3. In DNA, the CDR3 is TGCGCCAGCGCGGGACAGGGGATCTATGGCTACACCTTC. Translation gives CASAGQGIYGYTF.

CDR3 bases: TGTGCCAGCAGCGTAGGGGTAGCGGGGACTACAGATACGCAGTATTTT. Its translation is CASSVGVAGTTDTQYF. The rearrangement uses TRBV9 and TRBJ2-3, with TRBD2 matching 8 bases. V trimming: 0 bases; J trimming: 3 bases; junction bases outside the gene matches: 6. This CDR3 comprises 16 residues. Germline V gene data show CDR1 as SGDLS and CDR2 as YYNGEE.

This clone was picked up one time. The chain employs TRBV5-4 and TRBJ1-1; D gene unclear. The CDR3 consists of 14 residues. With 0 bases removed from V and 0 bases from J, the gap between germline ends came to 6 bases. CDR1 and CDR2 (germline): SGHNT, YYREEE (reference sequence). Written as DNA, the CDR3 is TGTGCCAGCAGCTTGGGGCAGATGAACACTGAAGCTTTCTTT. Amino acids: CASSLGQMNTEAFF. The full variable domain, its missing parts supplied by reference TRBV5-4 and TRBJ1-1, is ETGVTQSPTHLIKTRGQQVTLRCSSQSGHNTVSWYQQALGQGPQFIFQYYREEENGRGNFPPRFSGLQFPNYSSELNVNALELDDSALYLCASSLGQMNTEAFFGQGTRLTVV.

V and J are TRBV2 and TRBJ1-3; D is perhaps TRBD1 (6 bases). This CDR3 is built from 15 residues. Deletions cut 4 bases from V and 4 bases from J, with 14 bases between. Germline V gives CDR1 SNHLY, CDR2 FYNNEI. In nucleotides, the CDR3 is TGTGCCAGCAGTGGGAACAGGGTCTCCGGAAACACCATATATTTT. Its protein is CASSGNRVSGNTIYF.

V is TRBV6-1 and J is TRBJ2-3; TRBD1 matches 9 bases. V lost 4 bases, J lost 4 bases, and 9 bases stayed unmatched. CDR1 is MNHNS and CDR2 is SASEGT in the germline V gene. The CDR3 sequence is 16 residues long. The CDR3 loop is CASSALGQGISDTQYF. The CDR3 coding sequence is TGTGCCAGCAGTGCTCTGGGACAGGGTATTTCAGATACGCAGTATTTT.

This chain joins TRBV3-1 (or the pseudogene TRBV3-2) and TRBJ2-7; D unclear. This CDR3 contains 13 residues. Germline lookup yields CDR1 LGHDT and CDR2 YNNKEL (reference sequence). Trimming took off 1 base at V and 12 bases at J, with 16 bases between the two ends. CDR3 protein: CASSQGGRLWVYF. As DNA, the CDR3 is TGTGCCAGCAGCCAAGGAGGCCGACTCTGGGTGTACTTC.

The J gene is TRBJ1-4, the V gene TRBV7-9; D is uncertain. From germline, CDR1 is SEHNR and CDR2 FQNEAQ (reference sequence). The CDR3 sequence is 13 residues long. Trimming stripped 0 bases from V and 4 bases from J, with 3 bases between. The CDR3 spells CASSLALNEKLFF. The CDR3 bases are TGTGCCAGCAGCTTAGCCCTTAATGAAAAACTGTTTTTT. The full variable domain, completed using reference TRBV7-9 and TRBJ1-4, is DTGVSQNPRHKITKRGQNVTFRCDPISEHNRLYWYRQTLGQGPEFLTYFQNEAQLEKSRLLSDRFSAERPKGSFSTLEIQRTEQGDSAMYLCASSLALNEKLFFGSGTQLSVL.

The chain is built from TRBV14 and TRBJ2-3, with 8 bases aligning to TRBD2. Germline assignment: CDR1 SGHDN and CDR2 FVKESK. V shed 4 bases, J shed 3 bases, and the junction held 6 bases outside the gene matches. The CDR3 is made up of 15 amino acids. Here the CDR3 DNA reads TGTGCCAGCAGCCGGCGGCGGGGGGCGACAGATACGCAGTATTTT. It yields the protein CASSRRRGATDTQYF.

The chain uses TRBV6-5 and TRBJ2-5; D not resolved. The CDR3 runs 14 residues. CDR1 is MNHEY, CDR2 SVGAGI, per germline. V was trimmed by 0 bases and J by 5 bases, leaving 10 bases between them. CDR3 amino acids: CASSYSASAETQYF. CDR3 sequence (DNA): TGTGCCAGCAGTTACTCCGCTAGTGCGGAGACCCAGTACTTC.

This clone was counted once. The J gene is TRBJ2-2, the V gene TRBV6-4; D unresolved. Trimming removed 7 bases at V and 7 bases at J, with 31 bases between. This CDR3 contains 19 residues. Germline V CDR1 and CDR2: MRHNA, SNTAGT. The CDR3 is CASKFLLTRVSLRNGELFF. The CDR3 DNA reads as TGTGCCAGCAAATTCCTCCTCACTCGGGTCTCACTGAGGAACGGGGAGCTGTTTTTT.

CDR3 nucleotides: TGCAGCCTTCGACAGACCCAGCTCAATGAGCAGTTCTTC. Amino acids: CSLRQTQLNEQFF. V and J are TRBV29-1 and TRBJ2-1; D is possibly TRBD1 (5 bases). This CDR3 is built from 13 residues. Trimming left V 8 bases short and J 6 bases short, with 17 bases between. CDR1 SQVTM and CDR2 ANQGSEA come from the germline V gene.

This chain links TRBV7-9 with TRBJ2-3; no firm D call. Per the germline V gene, CDR1 is SEHNR and CDR2 is FQNEAQ (reference sequence). V was shortened by 4 bases and J by 2 bases, with 19 bases between the two germline ends. The CDR3 contains 17 residues. This CDR3 is CASSSSEYVRFTDTQYF. In DNA form, the CDR3 reads TGTGCCAGCAGCTCCAGCGAATACGTTCGGTTCACAGATACGCAGTATTTT. Combining the CDR3 with reference TRBV7-9 and TRBJ2-3 gives the whole variable domain DTGVSQNPRHKITKRGQNVTFRCDPISEHNRLYWYRQTLGQGPEFLTYFQNEAQLEKSRLLSDRFSAERPKGSFSTLEIQRTEQGDSAMYLCASSSSEYVRFTDTQYFGPGTRLTVL.

The chain couples TRBV28 to TRBJ2-5; 10 nucleotides match TRBD2. The CDR3 loop spans 20 amino acids. The germline V gene has CDR1 MDHEN and CDR2 SYDVKM. Trimming removed 4 bases from V and 1 base from J; junction bases left unmatched: 18. In nucleotides, the CDR3 is TGTGCCAGCAGTTCCGAAGGGCGGGGAAGACTAGCGGGTTTCCAAGAGACCCAGTACTTC. The encoded protein is CASSSEGRGRLAGFQETQYF.

The chain is built from TRBV11-2 and TRBJ1-4; 7 positions agree with TRBD1. The trim removed 4 bases at V and 8 bases at J, leaving 10 bases unmatched. This CDR3 is 15 amino acids long. Germline assignment: CDR1 SGHAT and CDR2 FQNNGV. The CDR3 DNA follows: TGTGCCAGCAGCTCCCGAGGAGGGGGCAGAGAAAAACTGTTTTTT. This codes for CASSSRGGGREKLFF.

The V call is TRBV28, the J call TRBJ2-1, with a tentative D call TRBD1 (6 bases). Germline-derived CDR1 and CDR2 are MDHEN and SYDVKM. The CDR3 sequence is 17 residues long. Trimming left V 5 bases short and J 2 bases short, with 19 bases between. DNA for the CDR3: TGTGCCAGCAGTCGTATACAGGGTAGGCTGCCCTACAATGAGCAGTTCTTC. Translated, it gives CASSRIQGRLPYNEQFF.